Listed below are T cell receptor beta chains from one sample, sequenced in a study of vaccination and CD4 T cells after COVID-19. TCRdb called the PCR reads again in MiXCR, with one record for every CDR3 protein. Altogether roughly 23,000 distinct CDR3 sequences are present, roughly two fifths being singletons, with the ten largest covering 30%. Which antigens these TCRs recognize remains unknown. The sample was CD4+ T cells from blood, cultured in vitro, taken about 7 months after SARS-CoV-2 vaccination. The source of these receptors is a human donor who had recovered from COVID-19. The CDR3 runs from the conserved cysteine through the conserved F or W. Fields, in order: clone size, D gene, V gene, J gene, CDR3 DNA, CDR3 protein. A D gene is named only where the DNA matches it firmly. The size entry is marked missing in some rows and otherwise reads once, few, many or a size class.

clone size: NA; D gene: NA; V gene: TRBV7-2; J gene: TRBJ2-7; CDR3 DNA: TGTGCCAGCACCCTCGGGGTGGTGAGAGACGAGCAGTACTTC; CDR3 protein: CASTLGVVRDEQYF
clone size: NA; D gene: TRBD2; V gene: TRBV7-3; J gene: TRBJ2-5; CDR3 DNA: TGTGCCAGCAGCTTTGCGGGAGGGGGGGAGACCCAGTACTTC; CDR3 protein: CASSFAGGGETQYF
clone size: medium-sized; D gene: NA; V gene: TRBV30; J gene: TRBJ2-3; CDR3 DNA: TGTGCCTGGAGTACTGGGGACACGGACAGCACAGATACGCAGTATTTT; CDR3 protein: CAWSTGDTDSTDTQYF
clone size: few; D gene: NA; V gene: TRBV7-2; J gene: TRBJ1-2; CDR3 DNA: TGTGCCAGCAGCTTAGCGGGGGGGACAGGCTACACCTTC; CDR3 protein: CASSLAGGTGYTF
clone size: NA; D gene: TRBD2; V gene: TRBV20-1; J gene: TRBJ2-7; CDR3 DNA: TGCAGTGCTTCGGGACTAGCGGGTCAACTTTCCTACGAGCAGTACTTC; CDR3 protein: CSASGLAGQLSYEQYF
clone size: NA; D gene: TRBD1; V gene: TRBV5-1; J gene: TRBJ2-5; CDR3 DNA: TGCGCCAGCAGCTTGGGAGGCGGTGACAGGGAAGAGACCCAGTACTTC; CDR3 protein: CASSLGGGDREETQYF
clone size: NA; D gene: NA; V gene: TRBV6-2/TRBV6-3; J gene: TRBJ2-7; CDR3 DNA: TGTGCCAGCAGCTCACCCCTCCGGACAGCCCTCTACGAGCAGTACTTC; CDR3 protein: CASSSPLRTALYEQYF
clone size: NA; D gene: TRBD2; V gene: TRBV11-1; J gene: TRBJ2-5; CDR3 DNA: TGTGCCAGCAGCCGAATTCCGGGACTAGCGGTAGAAGAGACCCAGTACTTC; CDR3 protein: CASSRIPGLAVEETQYF
clone size: NA; D gene: TRBD2; V gene: TRBV6-2/TRBV6-3; J gene: TRBJ2-3; CDR3 DNA: TGTGCCAGCAGCAGGCGTGAGACTAGCGGGAGGAAAACTAGCACAGATACGCAGTATTTT; CDR3 protein: CASSRRETSGRKTSTDTQYF
clone size: few; D gene: TRBD2; V gene: TRBV7-2; J gene: TRBJ2-3; CDR3 DNA: TGTGCCAGCAGCTGGGGGGGACTAGCCGGCACAGATACGCAGTATTTT; CDR3 protein: CASSWGGLAGTDTQYF
clone size: NA; D gene: NA; V gene: TRBV7-6; J gene: TRBJ2-7; CDR3 DNA: TGTGCCAGCAGCTTCGATCGAGGGCGCGAGCAGTACTTC; CDR3 protein: CASSFDRGREQYF
clone size: NA; D gene: NA; V gene: TRBV20-1; J gene: TRBJ2-3; CDR3 DNA: TGCAGTGCCCCCTGGAGGGGAGATACGCAGTATTTT; CDR3 protein: CSAPWRGDTQYF
clone size: NA; D gene: TRBD2; V gene: TRBV2; J gene: TRBJ2-5; CDR3 DNA: TGTGCCTGTGGACTAGCGCAAGAGACCCAGTACTTC; CDR3 protein: CACGLAQETQYF
clone size: few; D gene: NA; V gene: TRBV11-2; J gene: TRBJ2-1; CDR3 DNA: TGTGCCAGCAGCTTAGGTAGCGGATCCTACAATGAGCAGTTCTTC; CDR3 protein: CASSLGSGSYNEQFF
clone size: medium-sized; D gene: NA; V gene: TRBV20-1; J gene: TRBJ1-2; CDR3 DNA: TGCAGTGCTAGGTCAGAGGTCAACTATGGCTACACCTTC; CDR3 protein: CSARSEVNYGYTF
clone size: NA; D gene: NA; V gene: TRBV27; J gene: TRBJ2-5; CDR3 DNA: TGTGCCAGCAGCCTCTCGGTCGTAGAGACCCAGTACTTC; CDR3 protein: CASSLSVVETQYF
clone size: few; D gene: NA; V gene: TRBV7-9; J gene: TRBJ2-7; CDR3 DNA: TGTGCCAGCAGCTTTGGGCCCAGCTCCTACGAGCAGTACTTC; CDR3 protein: CASSFGPSSYEQYF
clone size: NA; D gene: NA; V gene: TRBV19; J gene: TRBJ1-5; CDR3 DNA: TGTGCCAGTGAAAAAAGGGTGGGCCAGCCCCAGCATTTT; CDR3 protein: CASEKRVGQPQHF
clone size: NA; D gene: NA; V gene: TRBV6-1; J gene: TRBJ1-1; CDR3 DNA: TGTGCCAGCAGTGAACGGATGGGGGACACTGAAGCTTTCTTT; CDR3 protein: CASSERMGDTEAFF
clone size: few; D gene: TRBD2; V gene: TRBV20-1; J gene: TRBJ2-1; CDR3 DNA: TGCAGTGCTAGAGCTCCCCGGGCGGGAGGGATTGAGCAGTTCTTC; CDR3 protein: CSARAPRAGGIEQFF
clone size: few; D gene: NA; V gene: TRBV6-5; J gene: TRBJ1-6; CDR3 DNA: TGTGCCAGCAGTTTAGGCGGGGCACCCCTCCACTTT; CDR3 protein: CASSLGGAPLHF
clone size: NA; D gene: NA; V gene: TRBV2; J gene: TRBJ2-3; CDR3 DNA: TGTGCCAGCAGTGTATCGGCGGTTAGCACAGATACGCAGTATTTT; CDR3 protein: CASSVSAVSTDTQYF
clone size: NA; D gene: NA; V gene: TRBV6-1; J gene: TRBJ2-7; CDR3 DNA: TGTGCCAGCACCTGGTGGGGGAGCAGCGAGCAGTACTTC; CDR3 protein: CASTWWGSSEQYF
clone size: NA; D gene: NA; V gene: TRBV6-5; J gene: TRBJ2-1; CDR3 DNA: TGTGCCAGCAGTTACTCACGGATCTCCTACAATGAGCAGTTCTTC; CDR3 protein: CASSYSRISYNEQFF
clone size: NA; D gene: TRBD2; V gene: TRBV19; J gene: TRBJ2-7; CDR3 DNA: TGTGCCAGTAGTATTGGGACTAGCGGGCCCTACGAGCAGTACTTC; CDR3 protein: CASSIGTSGPYEQYF
clone size: NA; D gene: TRBD1; V gene: TRBV11-3; J gene: TRBJ2-7; CDR3 DNA: TGTGCCAGCAGCTTTGGGACAGATACAACCTACGAGCAGTACTTC; CDR3 protein: CASSFGTDTTYEQYF
clone size: medium-sized; D gene: TRBD1; V gene: TRBV10-3; J gene: TRBJ1-2; CDR3 DNA: TGTGCCATCATGGGGACAGATTCCAACTATGGCTACACCTTC; CDR3 protein: CAIMGTDSNYGYTF
clone size: NA; D gene: TRBD2; V gene: TRBV27; J gene: TRBJ2-1; CDR3 DNA: TGTGCCAGCACCAAGGGACTAGCGGGAGTGTTTGAGCAGTTCTTC; CDR3 protein: CASTKGLAGVFEQFF